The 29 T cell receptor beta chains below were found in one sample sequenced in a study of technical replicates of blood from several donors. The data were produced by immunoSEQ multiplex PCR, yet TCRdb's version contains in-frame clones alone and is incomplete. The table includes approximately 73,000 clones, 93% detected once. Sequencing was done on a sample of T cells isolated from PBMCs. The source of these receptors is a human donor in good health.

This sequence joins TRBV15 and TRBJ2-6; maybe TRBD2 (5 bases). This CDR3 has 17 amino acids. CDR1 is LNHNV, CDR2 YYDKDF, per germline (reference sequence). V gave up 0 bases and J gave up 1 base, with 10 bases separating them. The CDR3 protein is CATSREREISGANVLTF. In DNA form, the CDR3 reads TGTGCCACCAGCAGAGAGAGGGAGATTTCTGGGGCCAACGTCCTGACTTTC. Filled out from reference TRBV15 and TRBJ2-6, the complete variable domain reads DAMVIQNPRYQVTQFGKPVTLSCSQTLNHNVMYWYQQKSSQAPKLLFHYYDKDFNNEADTPDNFQSRRPNTSFCFLDIRSPGLGDTAMYLCATSREREISGANVLTFGAGSRLTVL.

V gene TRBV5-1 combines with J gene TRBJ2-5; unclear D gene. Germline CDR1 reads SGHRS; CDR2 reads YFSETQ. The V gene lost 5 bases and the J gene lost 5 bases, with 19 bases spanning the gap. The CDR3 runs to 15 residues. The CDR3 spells CASSTHEVLRETQYF. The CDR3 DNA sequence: TGCGCCAGCAGTACCCACGAGGTCTTACGGGAGACCCAGTACTTC.

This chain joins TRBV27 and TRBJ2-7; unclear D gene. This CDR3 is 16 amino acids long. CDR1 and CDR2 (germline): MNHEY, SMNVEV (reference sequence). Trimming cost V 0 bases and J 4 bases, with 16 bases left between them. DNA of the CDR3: TGTGCCAGCAGTTTATCTGGAGCTCTGTTTACGTACGAGCAGTACTTC. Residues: CASSLSGALFTYEQYF.

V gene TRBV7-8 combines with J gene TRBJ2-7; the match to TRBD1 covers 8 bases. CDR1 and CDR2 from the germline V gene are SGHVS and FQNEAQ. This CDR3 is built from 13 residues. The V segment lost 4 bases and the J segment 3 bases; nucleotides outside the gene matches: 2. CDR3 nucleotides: TGTGCCAGCAGCTCGGGACAGGTCTACGAGCAGTACTTC. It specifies CASSSGQVYEQYF.

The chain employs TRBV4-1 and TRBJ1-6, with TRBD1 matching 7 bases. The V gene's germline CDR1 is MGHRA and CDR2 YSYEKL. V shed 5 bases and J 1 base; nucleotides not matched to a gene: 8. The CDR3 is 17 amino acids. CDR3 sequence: CASSYRGSDSYNSPLHF. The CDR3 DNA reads TGCGCCAGCAGCTACAGGGGTTCGGATTCCTATAATTCACCCCTCCACTTT.

As DNA, the CDR3 is TGTGCCAGCAGCTTGGCCACTAGGACAGGGGGTCACGAGCAGTACTTC. Encoded protein: CASSLATRTGGHEQYF. The chain uses TRBV5-4 and TRBJ2-7, with 10 bases lining up with TRBD1. This CDR3 comprises 16 residues. Trimming took 0 bases from V and 5 from J; bases not matched to a gene: 8. CDR1 is SGHNT and CDR2 is YYREEE in the germline V gene (reference sequence).

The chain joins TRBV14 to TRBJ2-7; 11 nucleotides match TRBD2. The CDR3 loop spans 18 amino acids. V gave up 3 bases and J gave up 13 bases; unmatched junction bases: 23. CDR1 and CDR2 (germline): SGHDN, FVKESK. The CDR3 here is CASSHRDRDGLAGSRSYF. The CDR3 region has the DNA TGTGCCAGCAGCCACCGGGACAGGGATGGACTAGCGGGTTCCCGAAGCTACTTC.

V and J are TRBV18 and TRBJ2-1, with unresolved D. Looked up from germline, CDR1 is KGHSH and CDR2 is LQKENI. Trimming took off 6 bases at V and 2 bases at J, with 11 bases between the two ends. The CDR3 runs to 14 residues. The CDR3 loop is CASSPTKAYNEQFF. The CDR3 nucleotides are TGTGCCAGCTCCCCTACTAAGGCCTACAATGAGCAGTTCTTC.

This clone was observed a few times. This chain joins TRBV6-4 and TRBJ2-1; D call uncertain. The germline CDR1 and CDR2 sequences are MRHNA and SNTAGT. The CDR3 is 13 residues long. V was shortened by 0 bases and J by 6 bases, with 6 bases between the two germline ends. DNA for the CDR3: TGTGCCAGCAGTGACTCCACAACCAATGAGCAGTTCTTC. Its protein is CASSDSTTNEQFF.

The CDR3 sequence is CASESTGMTSPLHF. DNA of the CDR3: TGTGCCAGCGAATCGACAGGGATGACTTCACCCCTCCACTTT. This chain links TRBV6-1 with TRBJ1-6; 7 bases fit TRBD1. V was clipped by 8 bases and J by 9 bases; unmatched bases: 10. The CDR3 loop spans 14 amino acids. Looked up from germline, CDR1 is MNHNS and CDR2 is SASEGT.

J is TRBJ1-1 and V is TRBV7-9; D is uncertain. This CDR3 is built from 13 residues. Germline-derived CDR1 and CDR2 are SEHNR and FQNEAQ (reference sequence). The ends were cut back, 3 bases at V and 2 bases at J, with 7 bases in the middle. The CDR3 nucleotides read TGTGCCAGCAGCTTTTCACTAAACACTGAAGCTTTCTTT. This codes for CASSFSLNTEAFF.

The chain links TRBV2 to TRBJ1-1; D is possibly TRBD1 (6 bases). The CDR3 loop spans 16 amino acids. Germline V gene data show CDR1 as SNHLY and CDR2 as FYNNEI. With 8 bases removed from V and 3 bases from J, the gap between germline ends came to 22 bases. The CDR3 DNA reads TGTGCCAGCTTAGAGGACAGAAACTCAGTTTACACTGAAGCTTTCTTT. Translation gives CASLEDRNSVYTEAFF.

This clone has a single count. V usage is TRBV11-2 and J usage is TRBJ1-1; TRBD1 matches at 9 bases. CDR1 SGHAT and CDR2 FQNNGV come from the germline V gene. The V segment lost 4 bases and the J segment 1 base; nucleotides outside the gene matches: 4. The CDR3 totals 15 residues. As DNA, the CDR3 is TGTGCCAGCAGCTCCTGGACAGGGGCGAACACTGAAGCTTTCTTT. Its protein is CASSSWTGANTEAFF.

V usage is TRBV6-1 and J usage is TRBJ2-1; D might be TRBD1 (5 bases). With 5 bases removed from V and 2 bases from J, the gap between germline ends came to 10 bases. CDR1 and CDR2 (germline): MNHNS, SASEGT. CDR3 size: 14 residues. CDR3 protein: CASSPVTAYNEQFF. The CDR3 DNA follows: TGTGCCAGCAGTCCGGTGACAGCCTACAATGAGCAGTTCTTC.

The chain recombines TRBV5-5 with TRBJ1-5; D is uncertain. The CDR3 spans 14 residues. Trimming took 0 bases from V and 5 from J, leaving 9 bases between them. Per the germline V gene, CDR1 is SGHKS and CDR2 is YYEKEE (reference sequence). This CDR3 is CASSLVDGDQPQHF. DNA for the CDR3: TGTGCCAGCAGCTTGGTCGACGGGGATCAGCCCCAGCATTTT.

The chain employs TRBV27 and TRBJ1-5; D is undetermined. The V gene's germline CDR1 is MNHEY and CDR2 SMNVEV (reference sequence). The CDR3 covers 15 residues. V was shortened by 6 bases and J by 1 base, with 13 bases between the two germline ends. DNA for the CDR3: TGTGCCAGCAGCCTATGGCCCGGGAGCAATCAGCCCCAGCATTTT. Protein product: CASSLWPGSNQPQHF.

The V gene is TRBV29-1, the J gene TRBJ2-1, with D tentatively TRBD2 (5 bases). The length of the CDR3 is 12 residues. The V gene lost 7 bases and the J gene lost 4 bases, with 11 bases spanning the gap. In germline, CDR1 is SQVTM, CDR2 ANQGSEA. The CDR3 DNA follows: TGCAGCGCCGAAGCGGATTACAATGAGCAGTTCTTC. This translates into CSAEADYNEQFF.

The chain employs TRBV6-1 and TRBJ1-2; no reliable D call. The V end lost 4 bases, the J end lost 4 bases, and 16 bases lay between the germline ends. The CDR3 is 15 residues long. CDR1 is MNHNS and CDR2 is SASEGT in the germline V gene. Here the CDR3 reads CASSGYGETGYGYTF. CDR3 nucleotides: TGTGCCAGCAGTGGGTACGGCGAGACGGGCTATGGCTACACCTTC.

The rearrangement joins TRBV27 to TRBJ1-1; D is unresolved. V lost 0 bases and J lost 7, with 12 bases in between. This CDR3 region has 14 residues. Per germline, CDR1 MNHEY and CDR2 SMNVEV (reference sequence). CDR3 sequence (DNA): TGTGCCAGCAGTTTATCTTGGGCAGACTATGAAGCTTTCTTT. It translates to CASSLSWADYEAFF.

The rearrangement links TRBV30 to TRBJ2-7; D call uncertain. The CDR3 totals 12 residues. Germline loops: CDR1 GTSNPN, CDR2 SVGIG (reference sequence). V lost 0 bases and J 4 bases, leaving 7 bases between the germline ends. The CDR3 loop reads CAWSVQVYEQYF. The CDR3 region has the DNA TGTGCCTGGAGTGTACAAGTGTACGAGCAGTACTTC.

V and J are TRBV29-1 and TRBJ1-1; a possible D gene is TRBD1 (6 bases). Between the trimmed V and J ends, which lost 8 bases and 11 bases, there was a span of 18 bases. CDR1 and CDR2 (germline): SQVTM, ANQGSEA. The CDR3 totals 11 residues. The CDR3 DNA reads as TGCAGCTTCCTACAGGGACCTGGCGCTTTCTTT. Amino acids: CSFLQGPGAFF.

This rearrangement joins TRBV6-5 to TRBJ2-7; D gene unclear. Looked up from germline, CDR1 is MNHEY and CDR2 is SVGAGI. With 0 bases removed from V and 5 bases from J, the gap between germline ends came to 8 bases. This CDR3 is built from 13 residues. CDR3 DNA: TGTGCCAGCAGTTACTCCCACCGGGACGAGCAGTACTTC. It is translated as CASSYSHRDEQYF.

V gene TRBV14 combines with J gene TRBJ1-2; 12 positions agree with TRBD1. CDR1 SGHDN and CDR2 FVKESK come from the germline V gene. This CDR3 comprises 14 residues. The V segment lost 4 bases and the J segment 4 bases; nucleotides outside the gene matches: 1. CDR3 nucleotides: TGTGCCAGCAGCCCGGGACAGGGGGCCTATGGCTACACCTTC. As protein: CASSPGQGAYGYTF.

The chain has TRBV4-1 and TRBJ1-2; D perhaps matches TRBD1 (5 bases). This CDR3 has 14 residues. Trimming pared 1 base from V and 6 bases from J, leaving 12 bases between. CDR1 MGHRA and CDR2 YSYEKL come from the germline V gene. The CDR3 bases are TGCGCCAGCAGCCAAGTGTCTTCAGGGAATGGCTACACCTTC. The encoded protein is CASSQVSSGNGYTF.

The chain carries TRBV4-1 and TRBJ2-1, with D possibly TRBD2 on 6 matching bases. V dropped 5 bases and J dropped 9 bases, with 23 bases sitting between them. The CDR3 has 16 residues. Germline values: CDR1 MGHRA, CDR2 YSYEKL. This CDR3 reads CASSYPFGGIPPEQFF. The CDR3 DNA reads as TGCGCCAGCAGCTATCCGTTCGGCGGGATCCCCCCTGAGCAGTTCTTC.

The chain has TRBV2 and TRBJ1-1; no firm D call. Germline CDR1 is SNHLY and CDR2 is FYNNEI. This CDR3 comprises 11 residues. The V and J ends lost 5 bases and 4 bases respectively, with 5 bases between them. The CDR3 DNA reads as TGTGCCAGCAGTTATTTCACTGAAGCTTTCTTT. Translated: CASSYFTEAFF.

CDR3 in amino acids: CATPRRGYYGYTF. The CDR3 bases are TGTGCCACCCCCCGAAGGGGATACTATGGCTACACCTTC. The chain has TRBV10-3 and TRBJ1-2; D may be TRBD1 (5 bases). The CDR3 length is 13 residues. CDR1 ENHRY and CDR2 SYGVKD come from the germline V gene. Trimming cost V 10 bases and J 3 bases, with 15 bases left between them.

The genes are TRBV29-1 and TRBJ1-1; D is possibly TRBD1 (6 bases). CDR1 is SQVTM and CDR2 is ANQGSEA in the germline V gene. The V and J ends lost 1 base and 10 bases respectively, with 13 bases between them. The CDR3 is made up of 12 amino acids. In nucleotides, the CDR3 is TGCAGCGTTGAAGGCCAGGGGCAGTCAGCTTTCTTT. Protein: CSVEGQGQSAFF.

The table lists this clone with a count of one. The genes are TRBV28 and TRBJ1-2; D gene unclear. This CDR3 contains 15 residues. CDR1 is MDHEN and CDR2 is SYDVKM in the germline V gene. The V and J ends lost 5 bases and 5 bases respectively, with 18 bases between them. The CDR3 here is CASSPSGRLVYGYTF. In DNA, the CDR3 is TGTGCCAGCAGTCCAAGTGGCAGGCTCGTTTATGGCTACACCTTC.